This T cell receptor beta chain emerged from a study of PD-1 blockade in classical Hodgkin lymphoma. Study observations and caveats: With CD4+ cells, TCR diversity rose significantly by C4D1, but not with CD8+ cells. Newly diagnosed patients reportedly had lower baseline TCR diversity than healthy donors.

TCRdb keeps only in-frame clones here, not all; method: immunoSEQ multiplex PCR. In the table there are roughly 36,000 clones, just over 75% of which are singletons. The time point was: cycle 4 day 1 (C4D1), after 6 weeks of nivolumab. All patients relapsed after autologous stem cell transplantation, and brentuximab vedotin exposure varied. The CDR3 runs 13 residues. V was cut by 7 bases and J by 0 bases, with 9 bases left in between. Germline CDR1 LNHDA, CDR2 SQIVND (reference sequence). Comments on this clone: Its specificity is unknown.

The material sequenced was peripheral blood mononuclear cells (PBMCs), taken before the fourth cycle of nivolumab. The TCR comes from a human donor with classical Hodgkin lymphoma. The rearrangement uses TRBV19 and TRBJ1-1; possible D gene TRBD1, 5 bases. CDR3 nucleotide sequence: TGTGCCAGTACCGGACAAATGAACACTGAAGCTTTCTTT. It yields the protein CASTGQMNTEAFF.